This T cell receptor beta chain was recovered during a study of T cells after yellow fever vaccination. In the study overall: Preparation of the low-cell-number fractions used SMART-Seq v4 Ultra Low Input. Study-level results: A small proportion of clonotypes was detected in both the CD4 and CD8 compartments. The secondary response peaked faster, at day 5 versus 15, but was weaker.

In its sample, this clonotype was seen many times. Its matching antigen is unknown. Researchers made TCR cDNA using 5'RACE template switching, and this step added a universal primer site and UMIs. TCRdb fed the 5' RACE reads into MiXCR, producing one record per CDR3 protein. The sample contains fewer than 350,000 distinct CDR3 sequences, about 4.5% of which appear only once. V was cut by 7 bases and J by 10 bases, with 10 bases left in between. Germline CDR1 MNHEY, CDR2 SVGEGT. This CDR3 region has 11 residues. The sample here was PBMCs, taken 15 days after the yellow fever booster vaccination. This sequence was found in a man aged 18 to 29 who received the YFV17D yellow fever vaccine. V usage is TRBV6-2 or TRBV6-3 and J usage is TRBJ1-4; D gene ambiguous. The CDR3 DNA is TGTGCCAGCACCCCGGGTGGAAAACTGTTTTTT. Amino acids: CASTPGGKLFF.